The 31 T cell receptor beta chains below come from one sample, sequenced in a study of CD8+CD57+ T cells in acquired aplastic anemia. Genomic DNA acted as the template from which TCR beta VDJ combination and CDR3 sequence profiling were carried out. TCRdb independently ran MiXCR on the reads; one entry per CDR3 protein. The data show hundreds of thousands of distinct CDR3 sequences, around 32% seen once. The authors sequenced patients whose flow cytometry had shown CD8+CD57+ cell expansion. Material: sorted CD4+, CD8+, or CD8+CD57+ T cells (not recorded which) from PBMCs. Source of these receptors: a human donor with aplastic anemia.

The chain recombines TRBV25-1 with TRBJ1-1, with unresolved D. Germline V gives CDR1 MGHDK, CDR2 SYGVNS. The CDR3 has 15 amino acids. The V end was cut by 6 bases, the J end by 0 bases, with 14 bases between. The CDR3 loop is CASRGSKGMNTEAFF. CDR3 in DNA: TGTGCCAGCAGGGGCTCGAAGGGCATGAACACTGAAGCTTTCTTT.

This clonotype showed up just a few times. The chain recombines TRBV14 with TRBJ1-1; D gene uncertain. The V gene's germline CDR1 is SGHDN and CDR2 FVKESK. V shed 1 base and J shed 1 base, with 10 bases lying between them. The CDR3 covers 15 residues. The CDR3 DNA follows: TGTGCCAGCAGCCAAGTTAGCGGGTGGAACACTGAAGCTTTCTTT. Its protein is CASSQVSGWNTEAFF.

This chain connects TRBV6-2 or TRBV6-3 to TRBJ2-3; TRBD1 might be the D (5 bases). The CDR3 is 17 amino acids. V shed 4 bases and J shed 2 bases, with 19 bases lying between them. Germline lookup yields CDR1 MNHEY and CDR2 SVGEGT. The CDR3 DNA reads as TGTGCCAGCAGTTTGGCAATCTACAGGTGGGACACAGATACGCAGTATTTT. This sequence encodes CASSLAIYRWDTDTQYF.

A remark on this clonotype: A much larger clone lies a single base off, so this may be a read error. In this CDR3 the conserved last residue, phenylalanine or tryptophan, is missing, so a read error is likely. J is TRBJ1-6 and V is TRBV7-2; D may be TRBD1 (5 bases). Trimming pared 4 bases from V and 8 bases from J, leaving 12 bases between. Germline assignment: CDR1 SGHTA and CDR2 FQGNSA. The CDR3 has 14 amino acids. CDR3 amino acids: CASSSGPRDSPLHS. In DNA form, the CDR3 reads TGTGCCAGCAGCTCGGGGCCCCGGGATTCACCCCTCCACTCT.

This clonotype was picked up many times. The J gene is TRBJ2-5, the V gene TRBV2; 7 bases fit TRBD1. After removal of 8 bases from V and 5 bases from J, the junction contained 14 bases not matched to a gene. Germline assignment: CDR1 SNHLY and CDR2 FYNNEI. The CDR3 totals 15 residues. DNA of the CDR3: TGTGCCAGCGGAACCCCGGGACAGCGGTCGGAGACCCAGTACTTC. Its protein is CASGTPGQRSETQYF. Full variable domain (outside the CDR3, taken from reference TRBV2 and TRBJ2-5): EPEVTQTPSHQVTQMGQEVILRCVPISNHLYFYWYRQILGQKVEFLVSFYNNEISEKSEIFDDQFSVERPDGSNFTLKIRSTKLEDSAMYFCASGTPGQRSETQYFGPGTRLLVL.

On this clonotype itself: Because it lacks the conserved phenylalanine or tryptophan at the end, this CDR3 is likely a read error. This rearrangement joins TRBV11-2 to TRBJ1-1; D is undetermined. CDR1 and CDR2 from the germline V gene are SGHAT and FQNNGV. This CDR3 is 14 amino acids long. Trimming removed 5 bases at V and 2 bases at J, with 12 bases between. CDR3 residues: CASSPRGSNTEAFL. The CDR3 DNA reads TGTGCCAGCAGCCCCCGTGGGAGTAACACTGAAGCTTTCCTT.

The V and J genes are TRBV6-1 and TRBJ2-7; no reliable D call. The ends were cut back, 4 bases at V and 5 bases at J, with 12 bases in the middle. CDR1 and CDR2 from the germline V gene are MNHNS and SASEGT. This CDR3 spans 13 amino acids. The CDR3 nucleotides read TGTGCCAGCAGTGTAGTAGTTTCGGACGAGCAGTACTTC. It specifies CASSVVVSDEQYF.

The rearrangement links TRBV18 to TRBJ1-1, with no clear D. Germline CDR1 and CDR2: KGHSH and LQKENI. This CDR3 region has 13 residues. V was shortened by 2 bases and J by 7 bases, with 11 bases between the two germline ends. CDR3 coding DNA: TGTGCCAGCTCACCAGATTTGCGGATTGAAGCTTTCTTT. As protein: CASSPDLRIEAFF.

As regards this clonotype: It may be a read error: a sequence one base away is much more abundant. The genes are TRBV20-1 and TRBJ1-5; D gene unclear. Germline CDR1 is DFQATT and CDR2 is SNEGSKA (reference sequence). The CDR3 totals 15 residues. The CDR3 DNA follows: TGCAGTGCTAGAGCCAGAACTTATAGCGATCAGCCCCAGCATTTT. It encodes CSARARTYSDQPQHF.

This clonotype was observed many times. This chain joins TRBV7-8 and TRBJ1-6; no firm D call. Germline CDR1 and CDR2: SGHVS and FQNEAQ. With 1 base removed from V and 7 bases from J, the gap between germline ends came to 8 bases. The CDR3 is 14 residues long. CDR3 DNA: TGTGCCAGCAGCTTAGGACCCGCCAATTCACCCCTCCACTTT. It is translated as CASSLGPANSPLHF.

This clonotype was picked up many times. The chain uses TRBV7-8 and TRBJ1-1; maybe TRBD1 (6 bases). Trimming left V 5 bases short and J 6 bases short, with 16 bases between. The CDR3 contains 14 residues. Germline V gene lookup returns CDR1 SGHVS and CDR2 FQNEAQ. The CDR3 reads CASSTRGADSEAFF. The CDR3 DNA follows: TGTGCCAGCAGCACGAGGGGGGCTGATTCTGAAGCTTTCTTT.

Regarding this clonotype: One base away lies a much larger clone, so this may be a sequencing read error. The gene calls are TRBV7-8 and TRBJ2-7; 10 bases align to TRBD1. The CDR3 has 15 amino acids. The V segment lost 1 base and the J segment 3 bases; nucleotides outside the gene matches: 3. Germline V CDR1 and CDR2: SGHVS, FQNEAQ. The CDR3 reads CASSLGGTGVYEQYF. The CDR3, as DNA: TGTGCCAGCAGCTTAGGTGGGACAGGGGTCTACGAGCAGTACTTC.

Only a few counts were recorded for this clonotype. Being one base from a much bigger clone, this may be a read error. The V gene is TRBV10-3, the J gene TRBJ1-1; D is ambiguous. CDR3 size: 16 residues. Germline V gene data show CDR1 as ENHRY and CDR2 as SYGVKD. The DNA for the CDR3 is TGTGCCCTCAGTGATTATAATGTCAACATGAACACTGAAGCTTTCTTT. Protein product: CALSDYNVNMNTEAFF.

The V call is TRBV5-1, the J call TRBJ2-2; 10 bases are a match to TRBD2. Germline lookup yields CDR1 SGHRS and CDR2 YFSETQ. The CDR3 spans 19 residues. V shed 2 bases and J 5 bases; nucleotides not matched to a gene: 15. Written as DNA, the CDR3 is TGCGCCAGCAGCTTTTCAAGGGGGGCTAGCGGGAGTGGAACCGGGGAGCTGTTTTTT. Amino acids: CASSFSRGASGSGTGELFF.

For this clonotype: A read error is possible here, since a much larger clone lies one base away. The V gene is TRBV24-1, the J gene TRBJ2-1; D unresolved. The germline gives CDR1 KGHDR, CDR2 SFDVKD. The CDR3 contains 17 residues. For the CDR3, the DNA is TGTGCCGCCAGTGATTTGGGTTGGGGAAACTCCTACAATGAGCAGTTCTTC. Translated, it gives CAASDLGWGNSYNEQFF.

V gene TRBV19 combines with J gene TRBJ2-4; the D gene is possibly TRBD2 (6 bases). This CDR3 comprises 14 residues. V lost 6 bases, J lost 0 bases, and 9 bases lay in between. Per the germline V gene, CDR1 is LNHDA and CDR2 is SQIVND (reference sequence). The CDR3 region has the DNA TGTGCCAGTAGGGAGGGGCCAGCCAAAAACATTCAGTACTTC. Amino acid sequence: CASREGPAKNIQYF.

This clonotype was counted at least ten times. The J gene is TRBJ2-7, the V gene TRBV9, with D possibly TRBD2 on 7 matching bases. The CDR3 is 14 amino acids. Germline CDR1 reads SGDLS; CDR2 reads YYNGEE. The V end lost 0 bases, the J end lost 7 bases, and 14 bases lay between the germline ends. The CDR3 reads CASSVAAGAGEQYF. CDR3 bases: TGTGCCAGCAGCGTAGCGGCGGGGGCTGGAGAGCAGTACTTC.

V is TRBV28 and J is TRBJ1-2; D is ambiguous. The CDR3 spans 16 residues. The germline gives CDR1 MDHEN, CDR2 SYDVKM. The ends were cut back, 5 bases at V and 4 bases at J, with 20 bases in the middle. CDR3 coding DNA: TGTGCCAGCAGTCCCATCAGTCGCGTGTACAGCTATGGCTACACCTTC. This translates into CASSPISRVYSYGYTF.

The V gene is TRBV6-7, the J gene TRBJ2-5; 8 bases line up with TRBD2. TRBV6-7 is reported as an ORF; its role is uncertain. The CDR3 contains 16 residues. V lost 0 bases, J lost 2 bases, and 5 bases stayed unmatched. The chain's CDR3 is CASSYSPERGQETQYF. The CDR3, as DNA: TGTGCCAGCAGTTACTCGCCGGAGCGGGGGCAAGAGACCCAGTACTTC.

This clonotype appeared many times. The chain recombines TRBV7-6 with TRBJ1-1; D may be TRBD1 (6 bases). Trimming cost V 10 bases and J 8 bases, with 14 bases left between them. This CDR3 spans 11 amino acids. Germline CDR1 reads SGHVS; CDR2 reads FNYEAQ. The CDR3 bases are TGTGCCACGTCGTGGGGGGGCGAAGCTTTCTTT. It encodes CATSWGGEAFF.

This clonotype has only one observation. V and J are TRBV7-9 and TRBJ2-7, with 8 bases lining up with TRBD1. The ends lost 3 bases at V and 6 bases at J; junction bases unmatched: 10. Germline CDR1 SEHNR, CDR2 FQNEAQ (reference sequence). The CDR3 runs 15 residues. This chain's CDR3 is CASSLIRTGLSEQYF. The CDR3 DNA follows: TGTGCCAGCAGCTTGATCCGGACAGGGTTAAGCGAGCAGTACTTC.

This chain joins TRBV29-1 and TRBJ1-2; 8 bases are shared with TRBD1. The germline V gene encodes CDR1 SQVTM and CDR2 ANQGSEA. The V gene end was trimmed by 7 bases and the J gene end by 4 bases; junction bases not matched to a gene: 5. The CDR3 length is 12 residues. CDR3 DNA sequence: TGCAGCGCAGATGGACAGGGCTATGGCTACACCTTC. Residues: CSADGQGYGYTF.

This clonotype was picked up a small number of times. V and J are TRBV20-1 and TRBJ1-1; no firm D call. This CDR3 contains 12 residues. Germline V gives CDR1 DFQATT, CDR2 SNEGSKA (reference sequence). Trimming removed 1 base at V and 3 bases at J, with 6 bases between. The CDR3 DNA sequence: TGCAGTGCTAGAGCCGGATACACTGAAGCTTTCTTT. Translated: CSARAGYTEAFF.

The rearrangement uses TRBV29-1 and TRBJ2-1, with D perhaps matching TRBD1 (5 bases). The CDR3 contains 13 residues. The germline gives CDR1 SQVTM, CDR2 ANQGSEA. The V and J ends lost 6 bases and 2 bases respectively, with 11 bases between them. CDR3 sequence reads: CSVQKDTYNEQFF. The CDR3 DNA sequence: TGCAGCGTGCAAAAGGACACCTACAATGAGCAGTTCTTC.

The CDR3 reads CASSSTMAGRSYEQYF. The CDR3 bases are TGTGCCAGCAGCTCAACCATGGCGGGGAGATCCTACGAGCAGTACTTC. The chain carries TRBV11-1 and TRBJ2-7; the D gene is possibly TRBD2 (6 bases). The germline V gene encodes CDR1 SGHAT and CDR2 FQDESV (reference sequence). CDR3 length equals 16 residues. V dropped 4 bases and J dropped 1 base, with 17 bases sitting between them.

V and J are TRBV4-3 and TRBJ2-7; TRBD2 matches 7 bases. In germline, CDR1 is LGHNA, CDR2 YSLEER. The CDR3 is 14 amino acids. J lost 3 bases, V lost 4 bases, and 6 bases had no gene match. The CDR3: CASSPFAGVYEQYF. The CDR3 DNA reads as TGCGCCAGCAGCCCTTTTGCGGGGGTCTACGAGCAGTACTTC.

This clonotype was seen a few times. The chain joins TRBV7-9 to TRBJ1-2; 7 positions match TRBD1. The germline V gene encodes CDR1 SEHNR and CDR2 FQNEAQ (reference sequence). This CDR3 region has 15 residues. V trimming: 0 bases; J trimming: 3 bases; junction bases outside the gene matches: 4. This CDR3 is CASSLAPGGDYGYTF. The CDR3 DNA reads as TGTGCCAGCAGCTTAGCTCCAGGGGGGGACTATGGCTACACCTTC.

The gene calls are TRBV25-1 and TRBJ2-7; 14 positions match TRBD2. This CDR3 region has 18 residues. Germline CDR1 and CDR2: MGHDK and SYGVNS. J lost 4 bases, V lost 3 bases, and 11 bases had no gene match. CDR3 sequence reads: CASSDPSTSGRERYEQYF. For the CDR3, the DNA is TGTGCCAGCAGTGACCCCTCGACTAGCGGGAGGGAGAGGTACGAGCAGTACTTC.

There are a few counts of this clonotype. The chain is built from TRBV25-1 and TRBJ1-1; D call uncertain. CDR1 MGHDK and CDR2 SYGVNS come from the germline V gene. The CDR3 is 12 amino acids. The V end was cut by 5 bases, the J end by 0 bases, with 4 bases between. This CDR3 reads CASSWMNTEAFF. The DNA of the CDR3 is TGTGCCAGCAGTTGGATGAACACTGAAGCTTTCTTT.

This clonotype was picked up a small number of times. The rearrangement uses TRBV7-8 and TRBJ2-1; tentative D call: TRBD1 (6 bases). The length of the CDR3 is 16 residues. The germline V gene encodes CDR1 SGHVS and CDR2 FQNEAQ. V was pared by 6 bases and J by 4 bases, with 19 bases between. In nucleotides, the CDR3 is TGTGCCAGCAGTGCCGTGAGGACAGCCATGTACAATGAGCAGTTCTTC. This sequence encodes CASSAVRTAMYNEQFF.

The CDR3 coding sequence is TGTGCCAGCAGCCCGCGAGTGGGGTACACAGATACGCAGTATTTT. Translating it yields CASSPRVGYTDTQYF. V is TRBV11-1 and J is TRBJ2-3, with unresolved D. There are 15 residues in the CDR3. Germline CDR1 reads SGHAT; CDR2 reads FQDESV (reference sequence). V lost 5 bases and J lost 2, with 14 bases in between.